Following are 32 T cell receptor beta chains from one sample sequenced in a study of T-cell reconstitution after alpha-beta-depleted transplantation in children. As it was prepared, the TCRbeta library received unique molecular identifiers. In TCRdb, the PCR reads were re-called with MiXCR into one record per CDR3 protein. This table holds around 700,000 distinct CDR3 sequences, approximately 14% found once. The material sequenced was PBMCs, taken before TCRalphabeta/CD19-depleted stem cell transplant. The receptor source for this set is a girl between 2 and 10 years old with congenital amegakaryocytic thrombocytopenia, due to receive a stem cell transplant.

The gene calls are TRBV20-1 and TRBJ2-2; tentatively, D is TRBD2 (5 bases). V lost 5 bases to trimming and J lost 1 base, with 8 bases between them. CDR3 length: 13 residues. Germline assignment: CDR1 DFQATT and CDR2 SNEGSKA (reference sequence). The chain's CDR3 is CSAERVNTGELFF. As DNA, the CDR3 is TGCAGTGCTGAGAGGGTGAACACCGGGGAGCTGTTTTTT.

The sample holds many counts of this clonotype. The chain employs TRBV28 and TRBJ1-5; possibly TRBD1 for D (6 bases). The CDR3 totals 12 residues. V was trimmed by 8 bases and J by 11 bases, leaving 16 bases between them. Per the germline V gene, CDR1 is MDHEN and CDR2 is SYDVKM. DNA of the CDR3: TGTGCCAGCTTGGGGGCCACGGAGGCCCAGCATTTT. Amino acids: CASLGATEAQHF. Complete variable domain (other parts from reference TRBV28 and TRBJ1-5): DVKVTQSSRYLVKRTGEKVFLECVQDMDHENMFWYRQDPGLGLRLIYFSYDVKMKEKGDIPEGYSVSREKKERFSLILESASTNQTSMYLCASLGATEAQHFGDGTRLSIL.

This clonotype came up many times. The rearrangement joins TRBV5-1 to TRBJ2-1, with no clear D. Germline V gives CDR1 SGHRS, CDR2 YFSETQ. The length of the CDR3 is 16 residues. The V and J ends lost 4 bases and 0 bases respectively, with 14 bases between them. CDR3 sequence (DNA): TGCGCCAGCAGCCCCGCTCTTCAGAGCTCCTACAATGAGCAGTTCTTC. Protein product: CASSPALQSSYNEQFF.

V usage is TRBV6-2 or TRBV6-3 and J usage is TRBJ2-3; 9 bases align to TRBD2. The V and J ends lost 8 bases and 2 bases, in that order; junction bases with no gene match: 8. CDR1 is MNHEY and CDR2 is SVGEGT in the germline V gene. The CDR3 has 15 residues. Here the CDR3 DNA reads TGTGCCAGCCGATCAGCGGGAGGTGTCACAGATACGCAGTATTTT. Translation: CASRSAGGVTDTQYF.

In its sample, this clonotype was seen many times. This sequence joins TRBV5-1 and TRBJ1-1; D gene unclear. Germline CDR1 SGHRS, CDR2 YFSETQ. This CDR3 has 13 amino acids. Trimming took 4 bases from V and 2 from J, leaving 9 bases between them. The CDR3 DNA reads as TGCGCCAGCAGCCCACAGATTAACACTGAAGCTTTCTTT. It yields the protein CASSPQINTEAFF.

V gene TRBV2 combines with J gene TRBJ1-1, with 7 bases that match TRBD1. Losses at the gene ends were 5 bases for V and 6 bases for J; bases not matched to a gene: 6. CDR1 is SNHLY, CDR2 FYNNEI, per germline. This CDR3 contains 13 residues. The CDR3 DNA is TGTGCCAGCAGTAGCCCCGGGACAGCTGAAGCTTTCTTT. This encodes CASSSPGTAEAFF.

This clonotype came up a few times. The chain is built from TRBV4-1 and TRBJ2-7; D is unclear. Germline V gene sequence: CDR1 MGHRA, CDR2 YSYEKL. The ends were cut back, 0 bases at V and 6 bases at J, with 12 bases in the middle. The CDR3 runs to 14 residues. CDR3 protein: CASSQDSKRREQYF. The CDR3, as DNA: TGCGCCAGCAGCCAAGATTCTAAACGACGCGAGCAGTACTTC.

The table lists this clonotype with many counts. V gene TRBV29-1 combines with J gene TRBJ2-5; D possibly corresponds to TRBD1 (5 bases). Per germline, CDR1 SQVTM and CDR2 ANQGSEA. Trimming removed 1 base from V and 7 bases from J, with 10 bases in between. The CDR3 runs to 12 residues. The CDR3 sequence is CSVEGQGWTQYF. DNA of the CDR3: TGCAGCGTTGAAGGGCAGGGCTGGACCCAGTACTTC.

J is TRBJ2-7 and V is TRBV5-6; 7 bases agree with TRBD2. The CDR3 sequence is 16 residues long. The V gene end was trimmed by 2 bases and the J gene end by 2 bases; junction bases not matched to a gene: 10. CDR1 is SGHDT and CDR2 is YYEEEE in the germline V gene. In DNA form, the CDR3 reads TGTGCCAGCAGCTTCTATTTGGCGGGGGACGCCTACGAGCAGTACTTC. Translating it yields CASSFYLAGDAYEQYF.

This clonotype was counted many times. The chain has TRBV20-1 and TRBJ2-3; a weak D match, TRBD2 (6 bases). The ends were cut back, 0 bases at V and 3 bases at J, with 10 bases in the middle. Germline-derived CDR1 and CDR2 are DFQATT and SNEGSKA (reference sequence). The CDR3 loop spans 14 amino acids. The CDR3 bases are TGCAGTGCTAGAGATCCGGGAGAGACAGATACGCAGTATTTT. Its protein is CSARDPGETDTQYF.

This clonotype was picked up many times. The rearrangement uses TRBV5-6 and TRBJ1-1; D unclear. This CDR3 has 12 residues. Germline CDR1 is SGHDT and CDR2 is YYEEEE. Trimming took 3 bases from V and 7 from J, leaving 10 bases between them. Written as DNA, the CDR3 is TGTGCCAGCAGCTCAACTTGGGGTGAAGCTTTCTTT. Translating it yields CASSSTWGEAFF.

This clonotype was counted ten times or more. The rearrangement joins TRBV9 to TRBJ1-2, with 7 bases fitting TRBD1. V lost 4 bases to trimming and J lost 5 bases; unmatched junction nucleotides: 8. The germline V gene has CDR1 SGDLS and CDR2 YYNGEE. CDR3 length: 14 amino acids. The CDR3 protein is CASSTSDRLYGYTF. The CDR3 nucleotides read TGTGCCAGCAGCACCTCGGACAGGTTATATGGCTACACCTTC.

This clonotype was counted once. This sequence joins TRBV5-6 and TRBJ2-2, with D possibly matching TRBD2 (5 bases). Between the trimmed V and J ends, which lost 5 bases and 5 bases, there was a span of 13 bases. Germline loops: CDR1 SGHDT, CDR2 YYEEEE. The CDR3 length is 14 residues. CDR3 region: CASRWGVNTGELFF. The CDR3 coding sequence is TGTGCCAGCAGGTGGGGAGTGAATACCGGGGAGCTGTTTTTT.

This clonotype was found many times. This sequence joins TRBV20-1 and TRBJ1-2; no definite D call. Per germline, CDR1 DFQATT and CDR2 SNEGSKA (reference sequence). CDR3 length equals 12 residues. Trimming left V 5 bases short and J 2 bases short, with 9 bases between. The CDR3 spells CSAPIFNYGYTF. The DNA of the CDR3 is TGCAGTGCTCCGATATTCAACTATGGCTACACCTTC.

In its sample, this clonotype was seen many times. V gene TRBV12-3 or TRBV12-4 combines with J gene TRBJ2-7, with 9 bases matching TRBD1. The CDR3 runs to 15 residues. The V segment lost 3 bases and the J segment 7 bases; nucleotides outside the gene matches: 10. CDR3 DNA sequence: TGTGCCAGCAGTTTCATCGGACAGGGGATGGAAGAGCAGTACTTC. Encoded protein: CASSFIGQGMEEQYF.

CDR3: CSPLSQTTYTEAFF. In DNA form, the CDR3 reads TGCAGTCCCTTGTCCCAGACTACATATACTGAAGCTTTCTTT. The chain combines TRBV20-1 with TRBJ1-1; D remains unclear. V lost 8 bases and J lost 5, with 21 bases in between. This CDR3 contains 14 residues. Germline values: CDR1 DFQATT, CDR2 SNEGSKA (reference sequence).

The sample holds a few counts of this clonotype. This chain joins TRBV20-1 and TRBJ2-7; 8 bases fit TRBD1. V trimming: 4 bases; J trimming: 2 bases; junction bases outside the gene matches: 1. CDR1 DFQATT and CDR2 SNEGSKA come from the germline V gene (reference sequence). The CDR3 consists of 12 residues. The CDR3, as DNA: TGCAGTGCTAACAGGGGGACCTACGAGCAGTACTTC. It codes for CSANRGTYEQYF.

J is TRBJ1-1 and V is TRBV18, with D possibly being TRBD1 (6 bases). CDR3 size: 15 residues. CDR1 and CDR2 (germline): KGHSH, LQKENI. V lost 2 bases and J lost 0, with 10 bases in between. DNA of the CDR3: TGTGCCAGCTCACCAATTGGACAGTTGAACACTGAAGCTTTCTTT. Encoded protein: CASSPIGQLNTEAFF.

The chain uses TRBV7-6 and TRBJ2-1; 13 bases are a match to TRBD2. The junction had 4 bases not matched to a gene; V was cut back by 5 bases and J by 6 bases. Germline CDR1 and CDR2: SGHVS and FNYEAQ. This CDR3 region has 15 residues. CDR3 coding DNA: TGTGCCAGCAGCAAACGGACTAGCGGGAGCAATGAGCAGTTCTTC. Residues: CASSKRTSGSNEQFF.

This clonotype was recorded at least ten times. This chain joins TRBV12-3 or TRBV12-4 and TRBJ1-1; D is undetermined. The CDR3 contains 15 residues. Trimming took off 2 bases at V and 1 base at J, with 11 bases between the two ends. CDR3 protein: CASSLWQTQNTEAFF. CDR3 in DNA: TGTGCCAGCAGTTTATGGCAGACCCAGAACACTGAAGCTTTCTTT.

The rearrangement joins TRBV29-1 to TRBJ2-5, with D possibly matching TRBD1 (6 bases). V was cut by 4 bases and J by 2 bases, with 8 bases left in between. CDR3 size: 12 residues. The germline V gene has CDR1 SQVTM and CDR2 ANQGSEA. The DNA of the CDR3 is TGCAGCGTTGTACAGGGACAAGAGACCCAGTACTTC. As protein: CSVVQGQETQYF.

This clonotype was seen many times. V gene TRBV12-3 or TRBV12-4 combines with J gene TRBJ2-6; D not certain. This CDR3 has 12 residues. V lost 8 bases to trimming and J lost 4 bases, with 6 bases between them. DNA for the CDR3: TGTGCCAGCTCGGAGGGGGCCAACGTCCTGACTTTC. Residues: CASSEGANVLTF.

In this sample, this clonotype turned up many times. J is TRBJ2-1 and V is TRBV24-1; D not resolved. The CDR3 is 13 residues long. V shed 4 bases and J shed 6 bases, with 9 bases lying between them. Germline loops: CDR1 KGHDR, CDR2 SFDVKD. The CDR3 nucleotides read TGTGCCACCAGTGACCTCATTCTCAATGAGCAGTTCTTC. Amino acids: CATSDLILNEQFF.

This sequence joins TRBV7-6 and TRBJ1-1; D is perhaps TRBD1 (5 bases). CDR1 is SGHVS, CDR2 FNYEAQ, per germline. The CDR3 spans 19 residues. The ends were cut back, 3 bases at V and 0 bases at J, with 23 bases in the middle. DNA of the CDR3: TGTGCCAGCAGCTTGAGTAATTGGGGGGACCTTTCGATGAACACTGAAGCTTTCTTT. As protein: CASSLSNWGDLSMNTEAFF.

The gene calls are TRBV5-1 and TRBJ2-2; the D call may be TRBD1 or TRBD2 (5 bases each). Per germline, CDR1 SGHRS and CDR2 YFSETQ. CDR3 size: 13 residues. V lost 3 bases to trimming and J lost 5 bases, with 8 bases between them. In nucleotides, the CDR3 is TGCGCCAGCAGCTATTGGGGGACCGGGGAGCTGTTTTTT. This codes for CASSYWGTGELFF.

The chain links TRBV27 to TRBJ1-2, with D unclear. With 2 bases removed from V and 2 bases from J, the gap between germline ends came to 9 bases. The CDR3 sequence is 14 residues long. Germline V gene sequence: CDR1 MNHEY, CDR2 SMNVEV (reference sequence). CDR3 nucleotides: TGTGCCAGCAGTTTAGGAAACCCAAACTATGGCTACACCTTC. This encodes CASSLGNPNYGYTF.

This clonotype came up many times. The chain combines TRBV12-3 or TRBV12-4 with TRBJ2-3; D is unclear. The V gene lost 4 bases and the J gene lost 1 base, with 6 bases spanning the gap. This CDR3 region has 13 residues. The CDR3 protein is CASSYWGTDTQYF. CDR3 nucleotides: TGTGCCAGCAGTTACTGGGGCACAGATACGCAGTATTTT.

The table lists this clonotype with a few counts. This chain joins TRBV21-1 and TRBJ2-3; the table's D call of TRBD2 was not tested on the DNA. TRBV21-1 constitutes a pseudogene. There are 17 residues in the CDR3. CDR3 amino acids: CASSKRWTSGYTDTQYF. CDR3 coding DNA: TGTGCCAGCAGCAAACGCTGGACTAGCGGGTATACAGATACGCAGTATTTT.

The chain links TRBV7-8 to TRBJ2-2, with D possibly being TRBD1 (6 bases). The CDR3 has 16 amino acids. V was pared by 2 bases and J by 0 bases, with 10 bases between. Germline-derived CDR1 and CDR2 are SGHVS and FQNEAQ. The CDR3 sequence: CASSLPRTANTGELFF. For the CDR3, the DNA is TGTGCCAGCAGCTTACCCCGGACAGCGAACACCGGGGAGCTGTTTTTT.

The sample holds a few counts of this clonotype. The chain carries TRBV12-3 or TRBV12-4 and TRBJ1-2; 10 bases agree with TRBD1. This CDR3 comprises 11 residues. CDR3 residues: CADRGNYGYTF. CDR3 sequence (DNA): TGTGCGGACAGGGGGAACTATGGCTACACCTTC.

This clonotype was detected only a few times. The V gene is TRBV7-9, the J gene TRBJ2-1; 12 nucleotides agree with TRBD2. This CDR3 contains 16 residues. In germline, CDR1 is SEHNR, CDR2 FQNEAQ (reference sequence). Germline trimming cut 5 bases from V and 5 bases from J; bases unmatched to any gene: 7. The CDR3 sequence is CASSGRTSGDNNEQFF. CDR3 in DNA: TGTGCCAGCAGCGGACGGACTAGCGGGGACAACAATGAGCAGTTCTTC.

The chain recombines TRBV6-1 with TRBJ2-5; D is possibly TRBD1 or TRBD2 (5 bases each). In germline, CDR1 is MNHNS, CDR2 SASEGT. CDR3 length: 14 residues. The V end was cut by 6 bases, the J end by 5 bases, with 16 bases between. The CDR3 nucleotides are TGTGCCAGCAGCGTATGGACCGGGGCGGAGACCCAGTACTTC. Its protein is CASSVWTGAETQYF.